The 14 T cell receptor beta chains presented below share a single source sample, sequenced in a study of response to subunit inactivated influenza vaccine. TCRdb recomputed calls from the RT-PCR reads with MiXCR, one row per CDR3 protein. Among over 800,000 distinct CDR3 sequences, roughly 20% were seen once, and the ten largest hold about a tenth. The source was PBMCs from blood, collected around 5 days after vaccination. Every receptor here comes from a man aged 50 to 59 who received an inactivated influenza vaccine.

In this sample, this clonotype turned up a few times. The chain couples TRBV27 to TRBJ2-7, with a tentative D call TRBD1 (6 bases). Germline CDR1 and CDR2: MNHEY and SMNVEV (reference sequence). V lost 6 bases and J 2 bases, leaving 8 bases between the germline ends. The CDR3 covers 12 residues. CDR3 region: CASRDSAYEQYF. The CDR3 nucleotides read TGTGCCAGCAGGGACAGCGCCTACGAGCAGTACTTC.

The chain has TRBV7-2 and TRBJ2-1; 8 bases match TRBD2. The CDR3 spans 15 residues. V shed 4 bases, J shed 4 bases, and the junction held 6 bases outside the gene matches. Germline CDR1 reads SGHTA; CDR2 reads FQGNSA. CDR3 DNA sequence: TGTGCCAGCAGCTCCGCTGGCGGGGGGTACAATGAGCAGTTCTTC. Its protein product is CASSSAGGGYNEQFF.

This clonotype came up a few times. The chain joins TRBV7-8 to TRBJ2-1, with D uncertain. Per the germline V gene, CDR1 is SGHVS and CDR2 is FQNEAQ. Trimming left V 3 bases short and J 5 bases short, with 11 bases between. The CDR3 contains 14 residues. CDR3 sequence reads: CASSLGYGDNEQFF. Here the CDR3 DNA reads TGTGCCAGCAGCTTGGGGTACGGTGACAATGAGCAGTTCTTC.

This clonotype was seen a handful of times. This chain connects TRBV20-1 to TRBJ2-5; the D gene is possibly TRBD1 (6 bases). The V end was cut by 6 bases, the J end by 0 bases, with 17 bases between. Looked up from germline, CDR1 is DFQATT and CDR2 is SNEGSKA (reference sequence). The CDR3 runs 15 residues. The CDR3 here is CSAQTGQLNQETQYF. Written as DNA, the CDR3 is TGCAGTGCCCAAACCGGACAGCTTAACCAAGAGACCCAGTACTTC.

This clonotype was counted a few times. The gene calls are TRBV20-1 and TRBJ1-5; D ambiguous. The germline V and J ends were trimmed by 3 bases and 4 bases, with 7 bases remaining between them. This CDR3 spans 12 amino acids. Germline CDR1 reads DFQATT; CDR2 reads SNEGSKA (reference sequence). The CDR3 spells CSASGVNQPQHF. For the CDR3, the DNA is TGCAGTGCTAGTGGGGTAAATCAGCCCCAGCATTTT.

The chain couples TRBV27 to TRBJ2-2, with a possible D match to TRBD2 (6 bases). The CDR3 spans 13 residues. Germline V gene sequence: CDR1 MNHEY, CDR2 SMNVEV (reference sequence). Deletions cut 2 bases from V and 7 bases from J, with 8 bases between. CDR3 DNA sequence: TGTGCCAGCAGTTTAGGACTAAACGGGGAGCTGTTTTTT. Translating it yields CASSLGLNGELFF.

The gene calls are TRBV12-3 or TRBV12-4 and TRBJ2-7; D is possibly TRBD2 (7 bases). The V end was cut by 6 bases, the J end by 0 bases, with 15 bases between. The CDR3 sequence is 15 residues long. The CDR3 region is CASSRGGQPSYEQYF. The CDR3 nucleotides read TGTGCCAGCAGCCGCGGGGGCCAACCCTCCTACGAGCAGTACTTC.

The chain recombines TRBV29-1 with TRBJ1-2; 10 positions match TRBD1. The V and J ends lost 4 bases and 4 bases, in that order; junction bases with no gene match: 6. The CDR3 is made up of 14 amino acids. Germline-derived CDR1 and CDR2 are SQVTM and ANQGSEA. As DNA, the CDR3 is TGCAGCGTTGCCCAGGACAGGGGGAGCTATGGCTACACCTTC. This gives the protein CSVAQDRGSYGYTF.

This clonotype has a count of ten or more. Here the CDR3 reads CASSPSWIRTGITYEQYF. Written as DNA, the CDR3 is TGTGCCAGCAGCCCCTCTTGGATCCGGACAGGGATAACCTACGAGCAGTACTTC. The chain couples TRBV11-1 to TRBJ2-7, with 8 positions matching TRBD1. Germline CDR1 reads SGHAT; CDR2 reads FQDESV (reference sequence). The V segment lost 5 bases and the J segment 2 bases; nucleotides outside the gene matches: 17. The CDR3 spans 18 residues. The full variable domain, in which reference TRBV11-1 and TRBJ2-7 provide the parts outside the CDR3, is EAEVAQSPRYKITEKSQAVAFWCDPISGHATLYWYRQILGQGPELLVQFQDESVVDDSQLPKDRFSAERLKGVDSTLKIQPAELGDSAMYLCASSPSWIRTGITYEQYFGPGTRLTVT.

This clonotype was picked up a small number of times. J is TRBJ2-7 and V is TRBV6-5; D might be TRBD2 (5 bases). The germline CDR1 and CDR2 sequences are MNHEY and SVGAGI. This CDR3 is 16 amino acids long. Deletions cut 2 bases from V and 0 bases from J, with 14 bases between. The CDR3 region has the DNA TGTGCCAGCAGTTACCTCCTACGTAGCGACTCCTACGAGCAGTACTTC. This translates into CASSYLLRSDSYEQYF.

This clonotype was seen more than once but under ten times. The chain recombines TRBV4-3 with TRBJ2-2; 10 bases match TRBD2. The CDR3 has 16 amino acids. CDR1 and CDR2 (germline): LGHNA, YSLEER. V dropped 0 bases and J dropped 3; count of bases not matched to a gene: 1. CDR3 coding DNA: TGCGCCAGCAGCCAAGATAGCGGGAGGTACACCGGGGAGCTGTTTTTT. This codes for CASSQDSGRYTGELFF.

This sequence joins TRBV20-1 and TRBJ1-2; D gene ambiguous. The CDR3 totals 14 residues. Per the germline V gene, CDR1 is DFQATT and CDR2 is SNEGSKA (reference sequence). V was shortened by 5 bases and J by 2 bases, with 15 bases between the two germline ends. CDR3 in DNA: TGCAGTGCTTTTGAAGGAGACCCCAACTATGGCTACACCTTC. It translates to CSAFEGDPNYGYTF.

This clonotype was seen a handful of times. The chain uses TRBV10-3 and TRBJ2-5; 10 bases are a match to TRBD1. CDR1 and CDR2 (germline): ENHRY, SYGVKD. The CDR3 sequence is 15 residues long. J gave up 2 bases and V 2 bases, and 2 bases lay outside the gene matches. Here the CDR3 reads CAISERDRGQETQYF. In DNA form, the CDR3 reads TGTGCCATCAGTGAGAGGGACAGGGGACAAGAGACCCAGTACTTC.

The table lists this clonotype with a few counts. V and J are TRBV4-3 and TRBJ2-3; 9 bases are a match to TRBD1. The V and J ends lost 0 bases and 4 bases, in that order; junction bases with no gene match: 11. The CDR3 spans 18 residues. Germline V gene data show CDR1 as LGHNA and CDR2 as YSLEER. CDR3 sequence (DNA): TGCGCCAGCAGCCAAGAAAGAGGGTCGGGACAGGGCCCAGATACGCAGTATTTT. The encoded protein is CASSQERGSGQGPDTQYF.